In its sample, the clone carrying this T cell receptor (beta chain) was seen many times. Arm-PCR of CDR3 regions and iRepertoire HTBI primers were the basis on which TCR beta libraries were built. TCRdb reprocessed the multiplex PCR reads via MiXCR and lists one record per CDR3 protein. This table has roughly 360,000 distinct CDR3 sequences, around 23% appearing once. The time point denotes: persistent/refractory GD, antithyroid drugs over 5 years with positive TRAb. With RNA extracted from PBMCs as input, the TCR library was made. An endocrinology unit in Xi'an, China, supplied the patients. This sample is drawn from a study of regulatory T cells in long-lasting Graves disease. Study as a whole: Persistent Graves' disease denoted over 5 years of antithyroid drugs plus positive TSH receptor antibodies.

This clonotype was sampled from a woman in her forties with Graves disease. Sample: peripheral blood mononuclear cells (PBMCs), taken when the disease was refractory, from a patient treated with antithyroid drugs.

CDR3 sequence: CSVRSYRGGSTEAFF. DNA for the CDR3: TGCAGCGTTCGGTCCTACAGGGGGGGTAGCACTGAAGCTTTCTTT. The chain employs TRBV29-1 and TRBJ1-1; 8 nucleotides align to TRBD1. V was pared by 5 bases and J by 4 bases, with 12 bases of the junction left unmatched. The V gene's germline CDR1 is SQVTM and CDR2 ANQGSEA. CDR3 length: 15 amino acids. Full variable domain (remainder filled in from reference TRBV29-1 and TRBJ1-1): SAVISQKPSRDICQRGTSLTIQCQVDSQVTMMFWYRQQPGQSLTLIATANQGSEATYESGFVIDKFPISRPNLTFSTLTVSNMSPEDSSIYLCSVRSYRGGSTEAFFGQGTRLTVV.